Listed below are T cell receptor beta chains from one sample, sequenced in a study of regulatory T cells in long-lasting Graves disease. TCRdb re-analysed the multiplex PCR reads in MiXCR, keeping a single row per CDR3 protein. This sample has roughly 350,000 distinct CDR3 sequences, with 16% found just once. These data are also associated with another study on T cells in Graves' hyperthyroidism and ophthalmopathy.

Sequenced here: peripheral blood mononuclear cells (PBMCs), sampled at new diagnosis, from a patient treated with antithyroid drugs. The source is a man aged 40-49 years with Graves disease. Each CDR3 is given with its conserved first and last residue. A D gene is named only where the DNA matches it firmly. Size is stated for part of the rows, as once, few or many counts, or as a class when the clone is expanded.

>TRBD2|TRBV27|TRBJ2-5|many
TGTGCCAGCAGTCCCCGGGGAGCGGGGGGCGCAAAGACCCAGTACTTC
CASSPRGAGGAKTQYF
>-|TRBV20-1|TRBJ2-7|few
TGCAGTGCTCCTAGACAGGCCTACGAGCAGTACTTC
CSAPRQAYEQYF
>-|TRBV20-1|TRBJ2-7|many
TGCAGTGCTAGAGATGAGCCGGACTCCTACGAGCAGTACTTC
CSARDEPDSYEQYF
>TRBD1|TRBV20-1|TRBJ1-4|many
TGCAGTGCTTTAGTCGGGACAGGGGGTGAAAAACTGTTTTTT
CSALVGTGGEKLFF
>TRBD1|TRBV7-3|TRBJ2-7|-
TGTGCCAGCAGCTTAATCCCGGGACAGGGAGAAGAGCAGTACTTC
CASSLIPGQGEEQYF
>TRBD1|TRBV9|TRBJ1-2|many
TGTGCCAGCAGCGGGAGGGGGCAAGATGGCTACACCTTC
CASSGRGQDGYTF
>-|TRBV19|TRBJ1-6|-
TGTGCCAGTAGTATCAGAGGGAATTTACCCCTCCACTTT
CASSIRGNLPLHF
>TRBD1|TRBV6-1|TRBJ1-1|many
TGTGCCAGCAGTCCCTTCGACAGGGGGGGCACTGAAGCTTTCTTT
CASSPFDRGGTEAFF
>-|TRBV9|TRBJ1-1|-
TGTGCCAGCTCGCCCATCACTGAAGCTTTCTTT
CASSPITEAFF
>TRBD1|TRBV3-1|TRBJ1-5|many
TGTGCCAGCAGCCAATGGGCAGGGGGACAGCCCCAGCATTTT
CASSQWAGGQPQHF
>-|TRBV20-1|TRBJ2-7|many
TGCAGTGCTAGAGATTCCGTATTCTCCTACGAGCAGTACTTC
CSARDSVFSYEQYF
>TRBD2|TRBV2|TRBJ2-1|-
TGTGCCAGCAGTGACCCTAGCGGGGCAAACTACAATGAGCAGTTCTTC
CASSDPSGANYNEQFF
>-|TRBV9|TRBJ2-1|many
TGTGCCAGCAGCGTAAGCTTGATACCGCCTTACAATGAGCAGTTCTTC
CASSVSLIPPYNEQFF
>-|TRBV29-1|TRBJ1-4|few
TGCAGCGCACAAGCAACTAATGAAAAACTGTTTTTT
CSAQATNEKLFF
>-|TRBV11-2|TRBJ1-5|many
TGTGCCAGCAGCTGGAATAGCAATCAGCCCCAGCATTTT
CASSWNSNQPQHF
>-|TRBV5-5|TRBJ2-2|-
TGTGCCAGCAGCCGGGGTCGAGGGGGGGCGACCGGGGAGCTGTTTTTT
CASSRGRGGATGELFF
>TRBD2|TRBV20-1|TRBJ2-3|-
TGCAGTGCTCCCCCGCGGAGTAGCGGGGGTTGGAATACGCAGTATTTT
CSAPPRSSGGWNTQYF
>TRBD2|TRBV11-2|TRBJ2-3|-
TGTGCCAGCAGCTTAGGGACTAGCGGGGGGTTGACAGATACGCAGTATTTT
CASSLGTSGGLTDTQYF
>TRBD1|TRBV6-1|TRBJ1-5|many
TGTGCCAGCAGTGTCCCCCCGGCCGGGACAGTATTCGGTCAGCCCCAGCATTTT
CASSVPPAGTVFGQPQHF
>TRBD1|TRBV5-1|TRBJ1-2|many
TGCGCCAGCAGCGTGGACAGGATTAACTATGGCTACACCTTC
CASSVDRINYGYTF
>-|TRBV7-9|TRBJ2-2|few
TGTGCCAGCAGCTTTCAGGGGTTAGGCACCGGGGAGCTGTTTTTT
CASSFQGLGTGELFF
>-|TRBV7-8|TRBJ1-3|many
TGTGCCAGCAGCCACCCACGAATTTCTGGAAACACCATATATTTT
CASSHPRISGNTIYF
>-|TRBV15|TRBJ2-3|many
TGTGCCACCAGCAGAGATGTCAGGCACACAGATACGCAGTATTTT
CATSRDVRHTDTQYF